Reported below is one T cell receptor (beta chain). Assay: immunoSEQ multiplex PCR; the TCRdb copy retains only in-frame clones and omits some. The data contain roughly 420,000 clones, 89% of them singletons. This sample was included in a study of Ad26.COV2.S vaccination and SARS-CoV-2 variants. Treatment specified: roughly 20 received Ad26.COV2.S at low or high dose, single or two shots; about 5 received placebo; per-sample allocation not given. Samples were taken on day 63 after the first vaccine or placebo injection. The CDR3 is 13 amino acids. V lost 7 bases and J lost 1, with 11 bases in between. From germline, CDR1 is MDHEN and CDR2 SYDVKM.

This TCR was recovered from a person between 18 and 65 years old who received the Ad26.COV2.S COVID-19 vaccine or a placebo. The chain employs TRBV28 and TRBJ2-7; D not certain. Sequences were derived from peripheral blood, sampled in a trial of Ad26.COV2.S vaccine versus placebo. The CDR3 coding sequence is TGTGCCAGCACAAGGCGGTTGTCCTACGAGCAGTACTTC. This sequence encodes CASTRRLSYEQYF.